Listed here are 24 T cell receptor beta chains from one sample, sequenced in a study of memory CD4+ T cells and cytomegalovirus serostatus. Assay used: immunoSEQ multiplex PCR; TCRdb lists only in-frame clones, some missing. The table has approximately 41,000 clones, 76% seen once; the top ten hold about 6.8%. The sort gate was single viable CD3+CD4+CD8-CD45RO+ cells for memory CD4+ T cells. The sequenced sample consisted of memory CD4+ T cells from blood. The receptors originated from an adult in good health and CMV-seronegative.

The chain employs TRBV5-1 and TRBJ2-3; D not resolved. V lost 4 bases and J lost 6, with 15 bases in between. Germline assignment: CDR1 SGHRS and CDR2 YFSETQ. The CDR3 is 14 amino acids. Here the CDR3 DNA reads TGCGCCAGCAGCCGTGAGCCCGGTCGGGATACGCAGTATTTT. Amino acid sequence: CASSREPGRDTQYF.

The V and J genes are TRBV27 and TRBJ2-2, with D unresolved. CDR1 is MNHEY, CDR2 SMNVEV, per germline (reference sequence). V lost 2 bases and J 6 bases, leaving 7 bases between the germline ends. CDR3 length: 13 residues. The CDR3 DNA reads as TGTGCCAGCAGTTTAAAGGGATCCGGGGAGCTGTTTTTT. Protein sequence: CASSLKGSGELFF.

The chain links TRBV7-6 to TRBJ2-7; 10 bases fit TRBD2. Losses at the gene ends were 0 bases for V and 4 bases for J; bases not matched to a gene: 6. Germline CDR1 and CDR2: SGHVS and FNYEAQ. The CDR3 covers 16 residues. CDR3 residues: CASSLAGASGSYEQYF. In nucleotides, the CDR3 is TGTGCCAGCAGCTTAGCCGGGGCTAGCGGGAGTTACGAGCAGTACTTC.

The J gene is TRBJ2-5, the V gene TRBV6-6; D is uncertain. The V end lost 3 bases, the J end lost 2 bases, and 7 bases lay between the germline ends. Germline-derived CDR1 and CDR2 are MNHNY and SVGAGI (reference sequence). The CDR3 is 13 residues long. CDR3 amino acids: CASSYLQQETQYF. CDR3 sequence (DNA): TGTGCCAGCAGTTATCTACAGCAAGAGACCCAGTACTTC.

The rearrangement links TRBV7-2 to TRBJ2-3; 10 bases line up with TRBD2. V dropped 0 bases and J dropped 2; count of bases not matched to a gene: 5. CDR3 length equals 17 residues. Germline V gene data show CDR1 as SGHTA and CDR2 as FQGNSA. The CDR3: CASSLAHLAGATDTQYF. CDR3 nucleotide sequence: TGTGCCAGCAGCTTAGCGCATCTAGCGGGAGCCACAGATACGCAGTATTTT.

As concerns this clone: This sample includes further DNA sequences coding for the same CDR3. This rearrangement joins TRBV19 to TRBJ1-3; no firm D call. With 3 bases removed from V and 0 bases from J, the gap between germline ends came to 9 bases. The germline V gene has CDR1 LNHDA and CDR2 SQIVND (reference sequence). The CDR3 is 15 amino acids. The DNA for the CDR3 is TGTGCCAGTAGTATCGGGCAGGCCTCTGGAAACACCATATATTTT. This gives the protein CASSIGQASGNTIYF.

This clone occurred a few times. The chain employs TRBV5-6 and TRBJ2-1; the D is unclear. Trimming took 2 bases from V and 9 from J, leaving 9 bases between them. CDR1 is SGHDT and CDR2 is YYEEEE in the germline V gene. This CDR3 has 12 residues. The CDR3, as DNA: TGTGCCAGCAGCTTCCGGACGATTGAGCAGTTCTTC. Protein product: CASSFRTIEQFF.

The genes are TRBV7-2 and TRBJ2-6, with D perhaps matching TRBD2 (5 bases). The V end was cut by 8 bases, the J end by 0 bases, with 11 bases between. Germline-derived CDR1 and CDR2 are SGHTA and FQGNSA. CDR3 size: 15 residues. CDR3 DNA: TGTGCCAGCCAGCGGCAGTCCTCTGGGGCCAACGTCCTGACTTTC. Translated: CASQRQSSGANVLTF.

The DNA for the CDR3 is TGTGCCAGCAGCTTAGGGGGCGGGAGGGCTCTAAAGGAGCAGTTCTTC. This sequence encodes CASSLGGGRALKEQFF. The chain combines TRBV7-9 with TRBJ2-1; 9 nucleotides line up with TRBD2. CDR1 is SEHNR and CDR2 is FQNEAQ in the germline V gene (reference sequence). J gave up 10 bases and V 1 base, and 11 bases lay outside the gene matches. The CDR3 is made up of 16 amino acids.

Only one count was recorded for this clone. The gene calls are TRBV7-8 and TRBJ1-3; a weak D match, TRBD1 (5 bases). Trimming shortened V by 8 bases and J by 4 bases, and 15 bases separated the two germline ends. The CDR3 is made up of 14 amino acids. Germline CDR1 SGHVS, CDR2 FQNEAQ. The CDR3 DNA reads TGTGCCAGCTCATTTCGGGGGAGAGGAAACACCATATATTTT. Its translation is CASSFRGRGNTIYF.

The chain couples TRBV28 to TRBJ1-4; 8 bases line up with TRBD1. With 1 base clipped from V and 8 bases from J, the junction kept 6 bases outside the gene matches. This CDR3 is 15 amino acids long. Per germline, CDR1 MDHEN and CDR2 SYDVKM. The CDR3 spells CASSLYSRGREKLFF. DNA of the CDR3: TGTGCCAGCAGTTTATATAGCAGGGGGCGCGAAAAACTGTTTTTT.

The chain is built from TRBV2 and TRBJ2-3; 10 nucleotides line up with TRBD1. J lost 4 bases, V lost 7 bases, and 5 bases had no gene match. The CDR3 consists of 14 residues. Germline CDR1 SNHLY, CDR2 FYNNEI. CDR3 in amino acids: CASNLDRGADTQYF. CDR3 DNA sequence: TGTGCCAGCAATTTGGACAGGGGGGCAGATACGCAGTATTTT.

This clone was detected a few times. The rearrangement uses TRBV25-1 and TRBJ2-7; the D gene is possibly TRBD1 (5 bases). Trimming cost V 1 base and J 9 bases, with 16 bases left between them. This CDR3 has 14 residues. In germline, CDR1 is MGHDK, CDR2 SYGVNS. The CDR3 loop is CASSELVGLLVQYF. The CDR3 DNA sequence: TGTGCCAGCAGTGAATTGGTGGGGCTTCTGGTGCAGTACTTC.

This clone turned up a few times. The chain employs TRBV19 and TRBJ2-3, with 10 bases lining up with TRBD2. The CDR3 is 18 amino acids. Germline-derived CDR1 and CDR2 are LNHDA and SQIVND (reference sequence). The V segment lost 7 bases and the J segment 0 bases; nucleotides outside the gene matches: 13. In nucleotides, the CDR3 is TGTGCCAGTACGGGGACAGCGGGAGGGCATCCTAGCACAGATACGCAGTATTTT. It is translated as CASTGTAGGHPSTDTQYF.

The chain recombines TRBV18 with TRBJ2-1; D call uncertain. The germline gives CDR1 KGHSH, CDR2 LQKENI. Trimming pared 2 bases from V and 6 bases from J, leaving 11 bases between. The CDR3 totals 14 residues. The chain's CDR3 is CASSPTAVSNEQFF. The CDR3 bases are TGTGCCAGCTCACCAACAGCCGTATCCAATGAGCAGTTCTTC.

This sequence joins TRBV30 and TRBJ1-2, with TRBD1 matching over 7 bases. The CDR3 loop spans 15 amino acids. V lost 7 bases and J lost 4; bases outside the gene matches: 15. The germline gives CDR1 GTSNPN, CDR2 SVGIG (reference sequence). DNA for the CDR3: TGTGCCTCAAACAGGGGCCCCCTCGCTCTCTATGGCTACACCTTC. Translating gives CASNRGPLALYGYTF.

This sequence joins TRBV9 and TRBJ2-2, with TRBD2 matching over 8 bases. From germline, CDR1 is SGDLS and CDR2 YYNGEE. J was trimmed by 4 bases and V by 4 bases; bases with no gene match: 6. This CDR3 spans 15 amino acids. CDR3 sequence: CASSPGRGGTGELFF. In DNA form, the CDR3 reads TGTGCCAGCAGCCCCGGGAGGGGGGGCACCGGGGAGCTGTTTTTT.

The chain couples TRBV6-4 to TRBJ1-5; 7 bases fit TRBD1. The ends lost 2 bases at V and 0 bases at J; junction bases unmatched: 13. The germline gives CDR1 MRHNA, CDR2 SNTAGT. The CDR3 has 19 residues. The CDR3 DNA sequence: TGTGCCAGCAGTGACCTGGCTGTGGCAGGGGACAGTAGCAATCAGCCCCAGCATTTT. Encoded protein: CASSDLAVAGDSSNQPQHF.

This clone appeared a single time. CDR3 sequence: CASSPTGGWNGYTF. The CDR3 DNA reads TGTGCCAGCAGCCCTACAGGGGGCTGGAATGGCTACACCTTC. The chain combines TRBV5-4 with TRBJ1-2; 9 bases agree with TRBD1. Germline V lookup: CDR1 SGHNT, CDR2 YYREEE (reference sequence). This CDR3 has 14 amino acids. The V and J ends lost 4 bases and 6 bases, in that order; junction bases with no gene match: 7.

The J gene is TRBJ2-7, the V gene TRBV11-2, with 7 bases lining up with TRBD2. Per the germline V gene, CDR1 is SGHAT and CDR2 is FQNNGV. The CDR3 covers 17 residues. Germline trimming cut 2 bases from V and 5 bases from J; bases unmatched to any gene: 15. The CDR3 here is CASSLSGTAGAGDEQYF. CDR3 DNA: TGTGCCAGCAGCTTAAGCGGTACGGCGGGAGCTGGGGACGAGCAGTACTTC.

The chain joins TRBV4-2 to TRBJ2-3; 12 bases align to TRBD2. Trimming took 1 base from V and 11 from J; bases not matched to a gene: 10. Germline CDR1 is LGHNA and CDR2 is YNFKEQ. There are 16 residues in the CDR3. This chain's CDR3 is CASSQVSVTSGSRQYF. As DNA, the CDR3 is TGTGCCAGCAGCCAAGTTAGCGTGACTAGCGGGAGCCGGCAGTATTTT.

The chain combines TRBV5-5 with TRBJ1-2; tentative D call: TRBD1 (6 bases). CDR3 length: 13 residues. V was pared by 3 bases and J by 2 bases, with 8 bases between. Germline CDR1 reads SGHKS; CDR2 reads YYEKEE (reference sequence). The CDR3 loop is CASSSTGNYGYTF. The CDR3 DNA reads TGTGCCAGCAGCTCCACAGGGAACTATGGCTACACCTTC.

This chain joins TRBV2 and TRBJ1-2, with TRBD1 as a possible D gene (6 bases). Looked up from germline, CDR1 is SNHLY and CDR2 is FYNNEI. The CDR3 sequence is 16 residues long. V dropped 4 bases and J dropped 0 bases, with 15 bases sitting between them. The CDR3 loop is CASSVRGGVSNYGYTF. Written as DNA, the CDR3 is TGTGCCAGCAGTGTCAGGGGCGGGGTGTCTAACTATGGCTACACCTTC. Using reference TRBV2 and TRBJ1-2 for the parts outside the CDR3, the full variable domain is EPEVTQTPSHQVTQMGQEVILRCVPISNHLYFYWYRQILGQKVEFLVSFYNNEISEKSEIFDDQFSVERPDGSNFTLKIRSTKLEDSAMYFCASSVRGGVSNYGYTFGSGTRLTVV.

This chain connects TRBV2 to TRBJ2-5; 8 bases agree with TRBD2. V lost 1 base and J lost 5; bases outside the gene matches: 3. The CDR3 runs 14 residues. Germline CDR1 SNHLY, CDR2 FYNNEI. This chain's CDR3 is CASSEERESETQYF. CDR3 nucleotide sequence: TGTGCCAGCAGTGAAGAGCGGGAGTCGGAGACCCAGTACTTC.